A selection of T cell receptor beta chains follows, all from one sample in a study of breast tumors, draining lymph nodes, adjacent tissues. A single record per CDR3 protein comes from TCRdb applying MiXCR to the multiplex PCR reads. The sample lists around 170,000 distinct CDR3 sequences, roughly 30% seen once, with 3.5% to 4.5% in the top ten. The sample taken for sequencing was axillary lymph node tissue. These receptor sequences come from a female donor with breast cancer. Some clones in this sample may be carry-over from other donors' samples. Both conserved end residues are part of each CDR3. A D gene is named only where the DNA matches it firmly. Clone size is stated in some rows and not others, as once, few, many or a class when expanded.

V gene,clone size,D gene,J gene,CDR3 protein,CDR3 DNA
TRBV12-5,few,.,TRBJ2-2,CASGFRGGEGGELFF,TGTGCTAGTGGTTTCAGGGGGGGAGAAGGCGGGGAGCTGTTTTTT
TRBV7-9,.,TRBD1,TRBJ1-4,CASSEGAAGREKLFF,TGTGCCAGCAGCGAGGGGGCAGCGGGGCGTGAAAAACTGTTTTTT
TRBV3-1,.,.,TRBJ2-7,CASSQAVGEQYF,TGTGCCAGCAGCCAAGCCGTTGGCGAGCAGTACTTC
TRBV9,many,TRBD1,TRBJ2-5,CASSVDGTAQETQYF,TGTGCCAGCAGCGTAGACGGGACAGCCCAAGAGACCCAGTACTTC
TRBV10-3,many,TRBD1,TRBJ1-2,CAIFGSGGASGLGIYGYTF,TGTGCCATCTTCGGTTCAGGGGGCGCGTCCGGCCTGGGTATCTATGGCTACACCTTC
TRBV15,once,.,TRBJ1-5,CATSRGGWGNQPQHF,TGTGCCACCAGCAGAGGGGGTTGGGGCAATCAGCCCCAGCATTTT
TRBV6-2/TRBV6-3,many,.,TRBJ1-5,CASRGGSNQPQHF,TGTGCCAGCAGGGGTGGGAGCAATCAGCCCCAGCATTTT
TRBV7-7,many,.,TRBJ2-7,CASSFQVWSEQYF,TGTGCTAGCAGCTTCCAGGTTTGGTCCGAGCAGTACTTC
TRBV7-3,.,TRBD2,TRBJ2-1,CASSSLAGYNEQFF,TGTGCCAGCAGCTCTTTAGCGGGGTACAATGAACAGTTCTTC
TRBV5-1,few,TRBD1,TRBJ1-1,CASSLERGRWTEAFF,TGCGCCAGCAGCTTGGAGAGGGGGCGTTGGACTGAAGCTTTCTTT
TRBV19,many,TRBD2,TRBJ2-3,CASSVSAGGLPDTQYF,TGTGCCAGTAGTGTATCTGCGGGGGGGCTCCCGGATACGCAGTATTTT
TRBV7-9,many,.,TRBJ2-3,CASSLEVTKDTQYF,TGTGCCAGCAGCTTAGAAGTGACAAAAGATACGCAGTATTTT
TRBV28,many,.,TRBJ2-1,CASVPQGLSYNEQFF,TGTGCCAGCGTTCCACAGGGACTGTCCTACAATGAGCAGTTCTTC
TRBV27,many,TRBD1,TRBJ2-5,CASIPRWDRAGIGTQYF,TGTGCCAGCATACCCCGGTGGGACAGGGCCGGAATAGGGACCCAGTACTTC
TRBV12-3/TRBV12-4,many,TRBD2,TRBJ2-2,CASIRGFGGKNTGELFF,TGTGCCAGCATCCGAGGGTTCGGGGGGAAGAACACCGGGGAGCTGTTTTTT